Presented here are 8 T cell receptor beta chains from one specimen sequenced in a study of shared clonotypes between healthy human individuals. The assay was immunoSEQ multiplex PCR, and TCRdb's table has in-frame clones only and misses some. The repertoire has more than 450,000 clones, 70% to 80% of them found once; the top ten carry over 10%. Sequencing used PBMCs. These receptors were collected from a woman in her 40s in good health. Some clones in this sample may be carry-over from other donors' samples.

The V and J genes are TRBV10-3 and TRBJ2-2; TRBD1 agrees at 10 bases. Germline V lookup: CDR1 ENHRY, CDR2 SYGVKD. Unmatched junction bases numbered 3, after V lost 5 bases and J lost 6 bases. The CDR3 length is 14 residues. The CDR3 is CAISRQGAPGELFF. The CDR3 nucleotides are TGTGCCATCAGTAGACAGGGGGCCCCCGGGGAGCTGTTTTTT.

This chain joins TRBV4-1 and TRBJ2-7; TRBD1 matches 10 bases. Germline assignment: CDR1 MGHRA and CDR2 YSYEKL. The J segment lost 3 bases and the V segment lost 2 bases, leaving 4 bases of the junction unmatched. The CDR3 has 15 residues. The CDR3 DNA reads as TGCGCCAGCAGCCAACGGACAGGGGGGGGCTACGAGCAGTACTTC. Residues: CASSQRTGGGYEQYF.

The CDR3 loop reads CASREQGGPEEQFF. In DNA, the CDR3 is TGTGCCAGCAGGGAGCAAGGGGGCCCCGAGGAGCAGTTCTTC. The rearrangement uses TRBV6-1 and TRBJ2-1, with 7 bases that match TRBD1. Germline V lookup: CDR1 MNHNS, CDR2 SASEGT. The CDR3 covers 14 residues. Unmatched junction bases numbered 12, after V lost 6 bases and J lost 10 bases.

V is TRBV4-3 and J is TRBJ1-6; 7 bases match TRBD1. CDR1 is LGHNA, CDR2 YSLEER, per germline. This CDR3 region has 17 residues. V trimming: 3 bases; J trimming: 2 bases; junction bases outside the gene matches: 7. This CDR3 is CASSQDFDRAYNSPLHF. CDR3 DNA: TGCGCCAGCAGCCAGGACTTTGACAGGGCCTATAATTCACCCCTCCACTTT.

The gene calls are TRBV28 and TRBJ2-2, with D perhaps matching TRBD1 or TRBD2 (6 bases each). V was trimmed by 4 bases and J by 4 bases, leaving 10 bases between them. The CDR3 is 14 amino acids. Germline CDR1 MDHEN, CDR2 SYDVKM. CDR3 nucleotides: TGTGCCAGCAGTTACAGGGAGGCCACCGGGGAGCTGTTTTTT. Protein sequence: CASSYREATGELFF.

The chain recombines TRBV18 with TRBJ1-1; a possible D gene is TRBD1 (6 bases). Looked up from germline, CDR1 is KGHSH and CDR2 is LQKENI. The V end lost 6 bases, the J end lost 1 base, and 9 bases lay between the germline ends. The CDR3 consists of 13 residues. CDR3 bases: TGTGCCAGCTCGGCGGGACAGAACACTGAAGCTTTCTTT. Protein: CASSAGQNTEAFF.

This clone has just a few counts. The chain recombines TRBV30 with TRBJ2-2; 9 bases agree with TRBD1. This CDR3 spans 13 amino acids. With V trimmed by 3 bases and J by 7 bases, 3 bases remained unmatched. From germline, CDR1 is GTSNPN and CDR2 SVGIG (reference sequence). CDR3 region: CAWRDRGGGELFF. CDR3 DNA: TGTGCCTGGAGGGACAGGGGCGGCGGGGAGCTGTTTTTT. Complete variable domain (other parts from reference TRBV30 and TRBJ2-2): SQTIHQWPATLVQPVGSPLSLECTVEGTSNPNLYWYRQAAGRGLQLLFYSVGIGQISSEVPQNLSASRPQDRQFILSSKKLLLSDSGFYLCAWRDRGGGELFFGEGSRLTVL.

This clone was seen only a few times. The chain recombines TRBV19 with TRBJ1-5, with D hard to call. Trimming shortened V by 2 bases and J by 5 bases, and 10 bases separated the two germline ends. The CDR3 is 14 amino acids. CDR1 is LNHDA and CDR2 is SQIVND in the germline V gene (reference sequence). Here the CDR3 DNA reads TGTGCCAGTAGTATACTTCTAGTCCATCAGCCCCAGCATTTT. Encoded protein: CASSILLVHQPQHF.